The 27 T cell receptor beta chains reported below all come from one sample, sequenced in a study of cytomegalovirus exposure and HLA in healthy donors. Use of 60 Vbeta and 13 Jbeta primers characterized the PCR. Some clones are missing from TCRdb's copy, which holds only in-frame ones; the method was immunoSEQ multiplex PCR. The table for this sample gives 200,000 to 250,000 clones. Sequencing was done on a sample of PBMCs. Source of these receptors: a woman aged 25 to 39 in good health and CMV-seropositive.

The V and J genes are TRBV5-1 and TRBJ1-1; D not certain. The CDR3 sequence is 13 residues long. Deletions cut 4 bases from V and 5 bases from J, with 12 bases between. The germline CDR1 and CDR2 sequences are SGHRS and YFSETQ. This CDR3 reads CASSLGVSTEAFF. CDR3 in DNA: TGCGCCAGCAGCCTCGGGGTCTCTACTGAAGCTTTCTTT.

V usage is TRBV28 and J usage is TRBJ2-1, with a possible D match to TRBD2 (7 bases). V lost 5 bases and J lost 3, with 11 bases in between. Germline CDR1 and CDR2: MDHEN and SYDVKM. This CDR3 is 14 amino acids long. CDR3 DNA: TGTGCCAGCAGTGGGGGCGGGAGCTACAATGAGCAGTTCTTC. The encoded protein is CASSGGGSYNEQFF.

V usage is TRBV6-1 and J usage is TRBJ1-1, with no clear D. Germline values: CDR1 MNHNS, CDR2 SASEGT. V was trimmed by 3 bases and J by 1 base, leaving 9 bases between them. CDR3 length equals 14 residues. CDR3 residues: CASSDLGSNTEAFF. In DNA form, the CDR3 reads TGTGCCAGCAGTGACCTGGGCTCGAACACTGAAGCTTTCTTT.

The chain has TRBV6-6 and TRBJ2-6, with a possible D match to TRBD2 (6 bases). V lost 2 bases and J 1 base, leaving 9 bases between the germline ends. Germline V gene lookup returns CDR1 MNHNY and CDR2 SVGAGI (reference sequence). The CDR3 covers 16 residues. In nucleotides, the CDR3 is TGTGCCAGCAGTTACCCTGGGGGGTCTGGGGCCAACGTCCTGACTTTC. Encoded protein: CASSYPGGSGANVLTF.

CDR3 amino acids: CASSLAGLAGADTQYF. CDR3 nucleotides: TGTGCCAGCAGTTTAGCGGGACTAGCGGGAGCAGATACGCAGTATTTT. The chain combines TRBV28 with TRBJ2-3; 14 nucleotides line up with TRBD2. Germline assignment: CDR1 MDHEN and CDR2 SYDVKM. J lost 4 bases, V lost 2 bases, and 2 bases had no gene match. CDR3 length equals 16 residues.

The chain is built from TRBV27 and TRBJ2-3; D is perhaps TRBD1 (5 bases). CDR3 length: 15 amino acids. V dropped 7 bases and J dropped 4 bases, with 18 bases sitting between them. Germline values: CDR1 MNHEY, CDR2 SMNVEV (reference sequence). The CDR3: CASTNRPIASDTQYF. The CDR3 nucleotides are TGTGCCAGCACAAACAGGCCAATTGCATCAGATACGCAGTATTTT.

V and J are TRBV27 and TRBJ1-2; 9 positions match TRBD1. V was pared by 5 bases and J by 8 bases, with 3 bases of the junction left unmatched. The CDR3 consists of 12 residues. CDR1 is MNHEY, CDR2 SMNVEV, per germline (reference sequence). The CDR3 nucleotides read TGTGCCAGCAGTGAACAGGGGGCAGGCTACACCTTC. It is translated as CASSEQGAGYTF.

J is TRBJ1-1 and V is TRBV6-5; 9 bases are a match to TRBD1. The CDR3 has 13 amino acids. Germline V gene sequence: CDR1 MNHEY, CDR2 SVGAGI. The junction had 6 bases not matched to a gene; V was cut back by 6 bases and J by 7 bases. Written as DNA, the CDR3 is TGTGCCAGCAGAACAACAGGGGGCTTTGAAGCTTTCTTT. Residues: CASRTTGGFEAFF.

CDR3 region: CASSSGLAGETQYF. Here the CDR3 DNA reads TGTGCCAGCAGCTCAGGACTAGCGGGGGAGACCCAGTACTTC. The chain carries TRBV7-6 and TRBJ2-5; 12 bases are shared with TRBD2. With V trimmed by 4 bases and J by 5 bases, 2 bases remained unmatched. The germline gives CDR1 SGHVS, CDR2 FNYEAQ. The CDR3 extends over 14 amino acids.

V and J are TRBV10-3 and TRBJ2-7; D perhaps matches TRBD1 (9 bases). Germline V CDR1 and CDR2: ENHRY, SYGVKD. V was cut by 0 bases and J by 4 bases, with 25 bases left in between. The CDR3 runs 19 residues. The CDR3 region has the DNA TGTGCCATCAGTGAGTCGGGACAGGGTAGGCTAGCGGGCCTATACGAGCAGTACTTC. Protein sequence: CAISESGQGRLAGLYEQYF.

This chain joins TRBV19 and TRBJ2-5, with 9 positions matching TRBD2. CDR1 is LNHDA and CDR2 is SQIVND in the germline V gene (reference sequence). The CDR3 is 17 amino acids. The V segment lost 5 bases and the J segment 2 bases; nucleotides outside the gene matches: 12. CDR3 amino acids: CASSPLPTSGSQETQYF. CDR3 sequence (DNA): TGTGCCAGTAGTCCTTTACCTACTAGCGGGTCGCAAGAGACCCAGTACTTC.

The chain joins TRBV4-3 to TRBJ2-5, with D unresolved. TRBJ2-7 matches the DNA end more closely, so the J call is doubtful. The CDR3 has 12 amino acids. Per the germline V gene, CDR1 is LGHNA and CDR2 is YSLEER. CDR3 DNA sequence: TGCGCCAGCAGGGGCCCCCGATTCGAGCAGTACTTC. Its protein product is CASRGPRFEQYF.

The chain recombines TRBV4-2 with TRBJ1-1; maybe TRBD1 (5 bases). The germline V and J ends were trimmed by 1 base and 1 base, with 13 bases remaining between them. CDR1 and CDR2 from the germline V gene are LGHNA and YNFKEQ. This CDR3 region has 16 residues. The CDR3 DNA follows: TGTGCCAGCAGCCAAGCGGCCGGGGGAGCGAACACTGAAGCTTTCTTT. It yields the protein CASSQAAGGANTEAFF.

CDR3 amino acids: CASSLRQGPYEQYF. CDR3 coding DNA: TGTGCCAGCAGCTTAAGGCAGGGCCCGTACGAGCAGTACTTC. The chain links TRBV7-9 to TRBJ2-7; perhaps TRBD1 as D (5 bases). V was cut by 2 bases and J by 4 bases, with 12 bases left in between. In germline, CDR1 is SEHNR, CDR2 FQNEAQ (reference sequence). The CDR3 has 14 amino acids. The full variable domain, with the rest looked up from reference TRBV7-9 and TRBJ2-7, is DTGVSQNPRHKITKRGQNVTFRCDPISEHNRLYWYRQTLGQGPEFLTYFQNEAQLEKSRLLSDRFSAERPKGSFSTLEIQRTEQGDSAMYLCASSLRQGPYEQYFGPGTRLTVT.

The CDR3 DNA reads as TGTGCCAGCAGTGAATCGAGGCAGGGGGCTCTTTCCGGGGAGCTGTTTTTT. Translated, it gives CASSESRQGALSGELFF. V usage is TRBV25-1 and J usage is TRBJ2-2; 8 bases agree with TRBD1. The CDR3 totals 17 residues. Germline trimming cut 1 base from V and 6 bases from J; bases unmatched to any gene: 10. CDR1 and CDR2 (germline): MGHDK, SYGVNS.

The chain carries TRBV9 and TRBJ1-1, with a possible D match to TRBD1 (6 bases). The V gene lost 3 bases and the J gene lost 1 base, with 13 bases spanning the gap. The CDR3 covers 15 residues. Germline lookup yields CDR1 SGDLS and CDR2 YYNGEE. CDR3 bases: TGTGCCAGCAGCGGGACAGTGGGCAGGAACACTGAAGCTTTCTTT. Translation gives CASSGTVGRNTEAFF.

The V and J genes are TRBV4-3 and TRBJ2-1; D is perhaps TRBD2 (6 bases). The CDR3 sequence is 18 residues long. Trimming cost V 3 bases and J 0 bases, with 18 bases left between them. The V gene's germline CDR1 is LGHNA and CDR2 YSLEER. The CDR3 spells CASSQVSGGISSYNEQFF. The CDR3 region has the DNA TGCGCCAGCAGCCAGGTATCGGGCGGGATAAGCTCCTACAATGAGCAGTTCTTC.

The gene calls are TRBV19 and TRBJ1-1; no reliable D call. V was cut by 3 bases and J by 1 base, with 9 bases left in between. This CDR3 region has 14 residues. Per germline, CDR1 LNHDA and CDR2 SQIVND (reference sequence). CDR3 amino acids: CASSMVGANTEAFF. CDR3 nucleotides: TGTGCCAGTAGTATGGTGGGAGCGAACACTGAAGCTTTCTTT.

This rearrangement joins TRBV29-1 to TRBJ2-1; 7 bases match TRBD2. This CDR3 comprises 14 residues. CDR1 and CDR2 (germline): SQVTM, ANQGSEA. With 6 bases clipped from V and 6 bases from J, the junction kept 11 bases outside the gene matches. The DNA of the CDR3 is TGCAGCGTCAGAGCGGGAAACCGAGGCAATGAGCAGTTCTTC. As protein: CSVRAGNRGNEQFF.

The J gene is TRBJ2-1, the V gene TRBV6-1; 9 nucleotides match TRBD2. The junction had 4 bases not matched to a gene; V was cut back by 3 bases and J by 4 bases. This CDR3 is 15 amino acids long. Germline V gene data show CDR1 as MNHNS and CDR2 as SASEGT. This CDR3 reads CASSEWLAGYNEQFF. In nucleotides, the CDR3 is TGTGCCAGCAGTGAGTGGCTAGCGGGATACAATGAGCAGTTCTTC.

V gene TRBV2 combines with J gene TRBJ2-7; 8 bases are a match to TRBD1. Germline CDR1 and CDR2: SNHLY and FYNNEI. After removal of 5 bases from V and 4 bases from J, the junction contained 10 bases not matched to a gene. The CDR3 runs to 15 residues. The CDR3 bases are TGTGCCAGCAGTCCCGGGACAGGCACTGGGTACGAGCAGTACTTC. Translated: CASSPGTGTGYEQYF.

V usage is TRBV10-3 and J usage is TRBJ1-2, with D perhaps TRBD1 (6 bases). The CDR3 runs 14 residues. V was trimmed by 5 bases and J by 1 base, leaving 11 bases between them. Germline loops: CDR1 ENHRY, CDR2 SYGVKD. This chain's CDR3 is CAISTTGINYGYTF. The CDR3 bases are TGTGCCATCAGTACGACAGGAATTAACTATGGCTACACCTTC.

The chain combines TRBV6-6 with TRBJ1-5, with D uncertain. CDR3 size: 15 residues. Germline V gene lookup returns CDR1 MNHNY and CDR2 SVGAGI (reference sequence). The ends were cut back, 5 bases at V and 2 bases at J, with 13 bases in the middle. The CDR3 DNA reads as TGTGCCAGCAGTGTGACCGGGAGGGGCAATCAGCCCCAGCATTTT. Its translation: CASSVTGRGNQPQHF.

This chain uses TRBV5-1 with TRBJ1-3; D is perhaps TRBD1 (6 bases). V shed 0 bases and J shed 5 bases, with 15 bases lying between them. The CDR3 is 16 amino acids. CDR1 is SGHRS and CDR2 is YFSETQ in the germline V gene. In DNA form, the CDR3 reads TGCGCCAGCAGCTTGGAAGGGGGGGGTTTGCGAAACACCATATATTTT. It codes for CASSLEGGGLRNTIYF.

CDR3 sequence: CASSLERADTQYF. Here the CDR3 DNA reads TGTGCCAGCAGCTTGGAGCGGGCAGATACGCAGTATTTT. The J gene is TRBJ2-3, the V gene TRBV5-4, with a tentative D call TRBD2 (6 bases). The CDR3 totals 13 residues. In germline, CDR1 is SGHNT, CDR2 YYREEE (reference sequence). V was trimmed by 0 bases and J by 4 bases, leaving 6 bases between them. Supplemented by reference TRBV5-4 and TRBJ2-3, the full variable domain reads ETGVTQSPTHLIKTRGQQVTLRCSSQSGHNTVSWYQQALGQGPQFIFQYYREEENGRGNFPPRFSGLQFPNYSSELNVNALELDDSALYLCASSLERADTQYFGPGTRLTVL.

The V and J genes are TRBV6-1 and TRBJ2-7, with a tentative D call TRBD2 (5 bases). This CDR3 is 13 amino acids long. CDR1 MNHNS and CDR2 SASEGT come from the germline V gene. The V end was cut by 5 bases, the J end by 4 bases, with 12 bases between. CDR3 protein: CASSMRVEYEQYF. Here the CDR3 DNA reads TGTGCCAGCAGTATGCGGGTGGAATACGAGCAGTACTTC.

Turning to this clone: In the same sample, other DNA sequences code for this CDR3. The gene calls are TRBV18 and TRBJ1-5; D remains unclear. V was pared by 2 bases and J by 1 base, with 3 bases between. Germline V gives CDR1 KGHSH, CDR2 LQKENI. The CDR3 runs 13 residues. DNA for the CDR3: TGTGCCAGCTCACCAGGCAGCAATCAGCCCCAGCATTTT. Amino acid sequence: CASSPGSNQPQHF.